The entry below gives a single T cell receptor beta chain sequence along with its context. The antigen is unknown. The record originates from a study of T cells in narcolepsy. Study as a whole: Donors had narcolepsy type 1 or type 2, or were healthy controls.

Clones were sequenced by immunoSEQ multiplex PCR, and TCRdb holds only the in-frame ones, with some missing. The table lists about 40,000 clones, approximately 88% of them singletons, with roughly 1.2% in the top ten. Study-level results: Autoreactive clone sequences were missing from some blood memory CD4+ repertoires.

The CDR3 loop spans 12 amino acids. Per the germline V gene, CDR1 is ENHRY and CDR2 is SYGVKD. Trimming took 6 bases from V and 6 from J, leaving 9 bases between them. This rearrangement joins TRBV10-3 to TRBJ2-1; TRBD2 might be the D (5 bases). The receptor was derived from a human donor with narcolepsy. Sequences were obtained from CD45RA- memory CD4+ T cells from PBMCs. The CDR3 sequence: CAISGDINEQFF. DNA of the CDR3: TGTGCCATCAGCGGGGATATCAATGAGCAGTTCTTC.